These T cell receptor beta chains were read from a single sample in a study of cytotoxic CD8 clonotypes in ibrutinib-treated CLL. Clones were read by immunoSEQ multiplex PCR, and TCRdb kept only the in-frame ones, dropping some. The sample carries 150,000 to 200,000 clones, more than 70% recorded once. The sample consisted of PBMCs, taken at disease progression, from a patient treated with ibrutinib. The receptors were sampled from a human donor with chronic lymphocytic leukemia. Both conserved end residues are part of each CDR3. D genes are given only for firm matches. Only part of the rows carry a size: once, few, many, or a class if the clone is expanded.

D gene,J gene,clone size,V gene,CDR3 protein,CDR3 DNA
NA,TRBJ1-1,NA,TRBV4-1,CASSPQGNTEAFF,TGCGCCAGCAGCCCACAGGGGAACACTGAAGCTTTCTTT
NA,TRBJ2-7,NA,TRBV7-9,CASSLISKSYEQYF,TGTGCCAGCAGCTTAATTTCCAAATCCTACGAGCAGTACTTC
NA,TRBJ2-3,NA,TRBV5-4,CASSLSGFFEGPTDTQYF,TGTGCCAGCAGCTTGTCGGGTTTTTTCGAGGGGCCCACAGATACGCAGTATTTT
NA,TRBJ2-7,NA,TRBV14,CASSPLGGTYEQYF,TGTGCCAGCAGCCCCTTGGGCGGTACCTACGAGCAGTACTTC
TRBD2,TRBJ2-7,NA,TRBV7-3,CASSRASGSYEQYF,TGTGCCAGCAGTCGAGCTAGCGGGAGCTACGAGCAGTACTTC
NA,TRBJ1-5,NA,TRBV5-1,CASSLEGGQPQHF,TGCGCCAGCAGCTTGGAGGGGGGACAGCCCCAGCATTTT
TRBD1,TRBJ1-1,once,TRBV19,CASSDRVGTEAFF,TGTGCCAGTAGTGACAGGGTAGGCACTGAAGCTTTCTTT
TRBD2,TRBJ2-5,NA,TRBV7-2,CASSSGGRYQREGETQYF,TGTGCCAGCAGCTCCGGAGGGAGGTACCAACGGGAGGGAGAGACCCAGTACTTC
TRBD2,TRBJ2-1,NA,TRBV7-8,CASSTSGRAMYNEQFF,TGTGCCAGCAGCACTAGCGGGAGGGCCATGTACAATGAGCAGTTCTTC
NA,TRBJ1-2,NA,TRBV15,CATSRDGTTNYGYTF,TGTGCCACCAGCAGAGATGGAACGACTAACTATGGCTACACCTTC
TRBD2,TRBJ2-2,NA,TRBV9,CASSVGSGSPPGELFF,TGTGCCAGCAGCGTAGGTAGCGGGAGTCCTCCCGGGGAGCTGTTTTTT
TRBD2,TRBJ2-1,NA,TRBV5-1,CASSLGGRLAGVYNEQFF,TGCGCCAGCAGCTTGGGGGGGAGACTAGCGGGAGTCTACAATGAGCAGTTCTTC
TRBD1,TRBJ2-2,NA,TRBV6-8,CARGSGQVLGGELFF,TGTGCCAGAGGGTCGGGACAGGTCTTAGGCGGGGAGCTGTTTTTT
TRBD1,TRBJ2-2,NA,TRBV14,CASSQDPGGWYTGELFF,TGTGCCAGCAGCCAAGACCCAGGGGGCTGGTACACCGGGGAGCTGTTTTTT
NA,TRBJ2-2,NA,TRBV11-2,CASSLRSSNTGELFF,TGTGCCAGCAGCTTACGAAGTTCGAACACCGGGGAGCTGTTTTTT
NA,TRBJ2-5,NA,TRBV28,CASSSRTTQGQTQYF,TGTGCCAGCAGTTCCCGGACAACCCAAGGCCAGACCCAGTACTTC
NA,TRBJ1-5,NA,TRBV28,CASRRTVDQPQHF,TGTGCCAGCAGGCGAACAGTAGATCAGCCCCAGCATTTT
NA,TRBJ2-7,NA,TRBV20-1,CSATGLREQYF,TGCAGTGCTACCGGGTTACGCGAGCAGTACTTC
NA,TRBJ1-3,NA,TRBV15,CATSSIRAGNTIYF,TGTGCCACCAGCAGTATCAGGGCCGGAAACACCATATATTTT
NA,TRBJ1-1,NA,TRBV29-1,CSVGGRLNTEAFF,TGCAGCGTGGGGGGACGGTTAAACACTGAAGCTTTCTTT
TRBD1,TRBJ2-7,NA,TRBV4-3,CASSLRTGGTYEQYF,TGCGCCAGCAGCCTAAGGACAGGAGGAACCTACGAGCAGTACTTC
NA,TRBJ2-3,NA,TRBV4-2,CASSPKMKAETATDTQYF,TGTGCCAGCAGCCCCAAAATGAAGGCGGAGACAGCCACAGATACGCAGTATTTT
NA,TRBJ2-1,NA,TRBV7-7,CASSQDTYNEQFF,TGTGCCAGCAGCCAGGACACTTACAATGAGCAGTTCTTC
TRBD1,TRBJ1-1,NA,TRBV5-1,CASSLGQGTTEAFF,TGCGCCAGCAGCTTAGGACAGGGTACCACTGAAGCTTTCTTT
NA,TRBJ1-1,NA,TRBV9,CASSVDYRKGTEAFF,TGTGCCAGCAGCGTAGATTATAGGAAGGGCACTGAAGCTTTCTTT
TRBD2,TRBJ2-7,once,TRBV5-1,CASSLDASGPLPEQYF,TGCGCCAGCAGCTTGGACGCTAGCGGGCCCCTACCCGAGCAGTACTTC
NA,TRBJ1-4,NA,TRBV6-1,CASSDTDQNEKLFF,TGTGCCAGCAGTGACACCGATCAAAATGAAAAACTGTTTTTT
NA,TRBJ1-2,once,TRBV15,CATSRGGDGYGYTF,TGTGCCACCAGCAGAGGGGGAGATGGCTATGGCTACACCTTC
NA,TRBJ2-1,NA,TRBV11-3,CASSSGQSYNEQFF,TGTGCCAGCAGCTCAGGACAGTCCTACAATGAGCAGTTCTTC
NA,TRBJ2-1,NA,TRBV6-5,CASSYSKEASYNEQFF,TGTGCCAGCAGTTACTCGAAGGAGGCTTCCTACAATGAGCAGTTCTTC
TRBD1,TRBJ2-7,NA,TRBV6-1,CASSQGVVNEQYF,TGTGCCAGCAGTCAGGGGGTTGTAAACGAGCAGTACTTC
NA,TRBJ2-1,NA,TRBV11-2,CASSLEGQGDSYNEQFF,TGTGCCAGCAGCTTAGAGGGGCAGGGGGACTCGTACAATGAGCAGTTCTTC